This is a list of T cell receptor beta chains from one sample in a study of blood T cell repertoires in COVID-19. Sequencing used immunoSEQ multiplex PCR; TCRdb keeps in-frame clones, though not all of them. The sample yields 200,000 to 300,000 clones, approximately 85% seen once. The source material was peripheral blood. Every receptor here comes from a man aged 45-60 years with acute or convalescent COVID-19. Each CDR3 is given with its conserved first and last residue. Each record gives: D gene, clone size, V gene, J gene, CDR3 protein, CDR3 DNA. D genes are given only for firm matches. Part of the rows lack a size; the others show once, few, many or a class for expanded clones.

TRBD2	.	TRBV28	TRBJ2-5	CASSLITSGRKETQYF	TGTGCCAGCAGTTTGATCACTAGCGGGAGGAAAGAGACCCAGTACTTC
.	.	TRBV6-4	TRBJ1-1	CASSDSNFGEAFF	TGTGCCAGCAGTGACTCGAATTTCGGTGAAGCTTTCTTT
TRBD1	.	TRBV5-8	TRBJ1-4	CASRRQGREEKLFF	TGTGCCAGCAGGAGACAGGGGAGGGAGGAAAAACTGTTTTTT
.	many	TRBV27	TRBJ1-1	CASYHGGMAFF	TGTGCCAGCTACCACGGCGGGATGGCTTTCTTT
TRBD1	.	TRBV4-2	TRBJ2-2	CASSQEPGGLYTGELFF	TGTGCCAGCAGCCAAGAACCAGGGGGTTTATACACCGGGGAGCTGTTTTTT
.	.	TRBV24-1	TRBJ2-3	CATSDFRRGPADTQYF	TGTGCCACCAGTGATTTTCGGCGGGGTCCGGCAGATACGCAGTATTTT
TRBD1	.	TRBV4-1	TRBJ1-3	CASSQGQGAGNTIYF	TGCGCCAGCAGCCAAGGACAGGGGGCCGGAAACACCATATATTTT
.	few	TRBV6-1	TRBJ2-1	CASSEDPSSYNEQFF	TGTGCCAGCAGTGAAGACCCGAGCTCCTACAATGAGCAGTTCTTC
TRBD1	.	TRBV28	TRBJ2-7	CASSLTGQGVEQYF	TGTGCCAGCAGTTTGACGGGACAGGGGGTCGAGCAGTACTTC
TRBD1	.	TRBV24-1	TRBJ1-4	CATSDDRVAEKLFF	TGTGCCACCAGTGATGACAGGGTTGCGGAAAAACTGTTTTTT
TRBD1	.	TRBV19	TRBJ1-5	CASSTQTGAAIQPQHF	TGTGCCAGTAGTACGCAGACAGGGGCGGCAATTCAGCCCCAGCATTTT
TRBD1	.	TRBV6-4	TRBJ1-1	CASSDSKGAQNTEAFF	TGTGCCAGCAGTGACTCGAAGGGGGCGCAGAACACTGAAGCTTTCTTT
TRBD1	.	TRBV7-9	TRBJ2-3	CASSAGDRGGGTDTQYF	TGTGCCAGCAGCGCGGGGGACAGGGGAGGAGGCACAGATACGCAGTATTTT
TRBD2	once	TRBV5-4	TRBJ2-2	CASSLAGGTSGFWDTGELFF	TGTGCCAGCAGCTTGGCCGGGGGAACTAGCGGGTTCTGGGACACCGGGGAGCTGTTTTTT
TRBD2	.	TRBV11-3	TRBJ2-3	CASSRLAGDLLVPSDTQYF	TGTGCCAGCAGCAGACTAGCGGGAGATCTTTTGGTTCCGTCAGATACGCAGTATTTT
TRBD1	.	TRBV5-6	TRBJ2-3	CASTRTGAGTDTQYF	TGTGCCAGCACCCGAACAGGGGCCGGCACAGATACGCAGTATTTT
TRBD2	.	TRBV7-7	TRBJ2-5	CASSLSTSGAQGETQYF	TGTGCTAGCAGCTTAAGCACTAGCGGGGCGCAGGGCGAGACCCAGTACTTC
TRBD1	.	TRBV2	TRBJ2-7	CASRGQGPYEQYF	TGTGCCAGCAGGGGACAGGGACCCTACGAGCAGTACTTC
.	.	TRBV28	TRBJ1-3	CASRTTGWGNTIYF	TGTGCCAGCAGGACAACAGGGTGGGGAAACACCATATATTTT
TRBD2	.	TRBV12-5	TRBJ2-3	CASGLVVTSGHTDTQYF	TGTGCTAGTGGTTTGGTAGTGACTAGCGGCCACACAGATACGCAGTATTTT
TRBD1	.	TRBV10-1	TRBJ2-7	CASGETGTGTYEQYF	TGCGCCAGCGGGGAAACCGGGACAGGGACCTACGAGCAGTACTTC
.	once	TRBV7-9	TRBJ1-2	CASSFPVKRYGYTF	TGTGCCAGCAGCTTCCCGGTGAAGCGGTATGGCTACACCTTC
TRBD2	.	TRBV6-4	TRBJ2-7	CASSDSGGRGTSGNTYEQYF	TGTGCCAGCAGTGACTCGGGGGGGCGAGGGACTAGCGGGAATACCTACGAGCAGTACTTC
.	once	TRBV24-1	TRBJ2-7	CATSGRTYEQYF	TGTGCCACCAGTGGCAGAACCTACGAGCAGTACTTC
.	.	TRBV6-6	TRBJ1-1	CASRIDRKMNTEAFF	TGTGCCAGCAGGATTGACAGGAAAATGAACACTGAAGCTTTCTTT
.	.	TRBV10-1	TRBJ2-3	CASSEGEKLADTQYF	TGCGCCAGCAGTGAGGGGGAGAAGCTTGCCGATACGCAGTATTTT
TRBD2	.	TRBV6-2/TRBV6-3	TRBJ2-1	CASSYDPLGTSGRDEQFF	TGTGCCAGCAGTTACGATCCCCTCGGGACTAGCGGGAGAGATGAGCAGTTCTTC
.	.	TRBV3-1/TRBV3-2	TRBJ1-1	CASSQDRGLLDTEAFF	TGTGCCAGCAGCCAAGATCGAGGCCTCCTCGACACTGAAGCTTTCTTT
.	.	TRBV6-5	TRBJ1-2	CASSYRSGRTDGYTF	TGTGCCAGCAGTTACCGTAGCGGGCGTACAGATGGCTACACCTTC
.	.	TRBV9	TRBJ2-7	CASSVDQAPLSYEQYF	TGTGCCAGCAGCGTAGATCAAGCGCCTCTCTCCTACGAGCAGTACTTC
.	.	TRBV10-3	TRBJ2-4	CAISDPSTLAPVIQYF	TGTGCCATCAGTGACCCTTCAACTCTAGCCCCGGTCATTCAGTACTTC
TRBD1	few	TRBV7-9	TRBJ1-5	CASSSTGYSNQPQHF	TGTGCCAGCAGCTCGACAGGGTATAGCAATCAGCCCCAGCATTTT
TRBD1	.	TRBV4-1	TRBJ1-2	CASSQTFSGTGYGYTF	TGCGCCAGCAGCCAAACCTTCTCCGGGACAGGGTACGGCTACACCTTC
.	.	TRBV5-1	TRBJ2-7	CASSLGYEQYF	TGCGCCAGCAGCCTAGGCTACGAGCAGTACTTC
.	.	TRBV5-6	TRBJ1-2	CASSLAGATYGYTF	TGTGCCAGCAGCTTGGCCGGTGCCACCTATGGCTACACCTTC
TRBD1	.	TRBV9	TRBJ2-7	CASSYDRGGYEQYF	TGTGCCAGCAGCTACGACAGGGGCGGCTACGAGCAGTACTTC
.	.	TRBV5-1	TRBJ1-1	CASSLGEVNTEAFF	TGCGCCAGCAGCTTGGGGGAGGTGAACACTGAAGCTTTCTTT
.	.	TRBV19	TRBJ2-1	CASSIAVHSYNEQFF	TGTGCCAGTAGTATAGCGGTCCACTCCTACAATGAGCAGTTCTTC
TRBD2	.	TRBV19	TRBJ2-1	CASRITTRASGHNEQFF	TGTGCCAGTAGGATTACGACGAGGGCTAGCGGCCACAATGAGCAGTTCTTC
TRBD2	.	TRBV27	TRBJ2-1	CASSLRLAGLYNEQFF	TGTGCCAGCAGTTTACGTCTAGCGGGACTTTACAATGAGCAGTTCTTC
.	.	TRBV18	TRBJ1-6	CASSPPESPLHF	TGTGCCAGCTCACCACCGGAGTCACCCCTCCACTTT
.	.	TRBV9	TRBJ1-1	CASSPKAARVTEAFF	TGTGCCAGCAGCCCCAAGGCAGCGAGGGTGACTGAAGCTTTCTTT
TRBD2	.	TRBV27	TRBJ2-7	CASSSRPSGSYEQYF	TGTGCCAGCAGTTCCCGGCCTAGCGGATCCTACGAGCAGTACTTC
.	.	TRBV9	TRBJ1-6	CASSDGTPKSPLHF	TGTGCCAGCAGCGACGGGACACCTAAGTCACCCCTCCACTTT
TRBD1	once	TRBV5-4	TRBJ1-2	CASSFRQGVTF	TGTGCCAGCAGCTTTCGGCAGGGGGTCACCTTC
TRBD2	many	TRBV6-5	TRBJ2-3	CASSIMTTSGVEYF	TGTGCCAGCAGTATTATGACGACTAGCGGAGTTGAGTATTTT
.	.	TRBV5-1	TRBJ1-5	CASSLGKNQPQHF	TGCGCCAGCAGCTTGGGTAAAAATCAGCCCCAGCATTTT
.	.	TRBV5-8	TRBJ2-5	CASSSGTTRGTQYF	TGTGCCAGCAGCTCAGGGACAACTAGGGGGACCCAGTACTTC
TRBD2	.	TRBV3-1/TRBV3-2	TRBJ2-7	CASSQGLAGVEQYF	TGTGCCAGCAGCCAGGGACTAGCGGGGGTCGAGCAGTACTTC
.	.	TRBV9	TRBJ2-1	CASSLNNEQFF	TGTGCCAGCAGCCTAAACAATGAGCAGTTCTTC
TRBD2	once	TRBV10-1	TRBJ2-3	CASSEGTSGRRRDTQYF	TGCGCCAGCAGTGAAGGGACTAGCGGGAGAAGAAGGGATACGCAGTATTTT
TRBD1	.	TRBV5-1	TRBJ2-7	CASSLQGLYEQYF	TGCGCCAGCAGCTTACAGGGGCTATACGAGCAGTACTTC